This entry lists 11 T cell receptor beta chains sequenced from one sample in a study of T cell responses to AZD1222 COVID-19 vaccine. The method was immunoSEQ multiplex PCR; TCRdb's version includes in-frame clones alone and lacks a portion of them. Seen here are about 140,000 clones, 90% observed once, and the top ten hold around 3.5%. This sample comprised peripheral blood, obtained on day 0 of AZD1222 vaccination. These receptors came from an adult in good health.

The chain carries TRBV30 and TRBJ1-3; no reliable D call. Germline CDR1 is GTSNPN and CDR2 is SVGIG (reference sequence). The CDR3 contains 13 residues. Trimming left V 3 bases short and J 0 bases short, with 6 bases between. The CDR3 spells CAWRQLSGNTIYF. CDR3 bases: TGTGCCTGGAGACAGCTCTCTGGAAACACCATATATTTT.

As DNA, the CDR3 is TGTGCCAGCTCACCATTCCAACCGGGGAACACTGAAGCTTTCTTT. Translating it yields CASSPFQPGNTEAFF. This chain connects TRBV18 to TRBJ1-1; D not certain. Germline V gives CDR1 KGHSH, CDR2 LQKENI. The CDR3 covers 15 residues. Between the trimmed V and J ends, which lost 2 bases and 1 base, there was a span of 11 bases.

The rearrangement links TRBV9 to TRBJ1-4; D call uncertain. The V gene lost 0 bases and the J gene lost 0 bases, with 9 bases spanning the gap. This CDR3 has 16 amino acids. The germline CDR1 and CDR2 sequences are SGDLS and YYNGEE. The DNA for the CDR3 is TGTGCCAGCAGCGTAGCTGTGGGTCCAACTAATGAAAAACTGTTTTTT. It is translated as CASSVAVGPTNEKLFF.

The V and J genes are TRBV7-2 and TRBJ1-2; TRBD1 matches 10 bases. Germline-derived CDR1 and CDR2 are SGHTA and FQGNSA. The V segment lost 4 bases and the J segment 3 bases; nucleotides outside the gene matches: 2. This CDR3 contains 14 residues. In nucleotides, the CDR3 is TGTGCCAGCAGCTCCGGGACAGGGGACTATGGCTACACCTTC. Translation gives CASSSGTGDYGYTF.

The chain employs TRBV11-3 and TRBJ1-1; 9 bases line up with TRBD1. J gave up 5 bases and V 4 bases, and 8 bases lay outside the gene matches. The CDR3 length is 15 residues. CDR1 is SGHNT and CDR2 is YENEEA in the germline V gene. The CDR3 nucleotides read TGTGCCAGCAGCTCTCGAGGACAGGGGTGGACTGAAGCTTTCTTT. Amino acid sequence: CASSSRGQGWTEAFF.

This chain uses TRBV9 with TRBJ1-1; D unresolved. Per germline, CDR1 SGDLS and CDR2 YYNGEE. The ends were cut back, 0 bases at V and 1 base at J, with 10 bases in the middle. The CDR3 is 15 amino acids. In nucleotides, the CDR3 is TGTGCCAGCAGCGTAGGGCCGCGAGCGAACACTGAAGCTTTCTTT. This gives the protein CASSVGPRANTEAFF.

This rearrangement joins TRBV13 to TRBJ1-1; no firm D call. V was shortened by 5 bases and J by 4 bases, with 14 bases between the two germline ends. CDR3 length equals 14 residues. Germline lookup yields CDR1 PRHDT and CDR2 FYEKMQ (reference sequence). This CDR3 reads CASSPERRSTEAFF. The CDR3 coding sequence is TGTGCCAGCAGCCCTGAACGGCGAAGCACTGAAGCTTTCTTT. The full variable domain, rest sourced from reference TRBV13 and TRBJ1-1, is AAGVIQSPRHLIKEKRETATLKCYPIPRHDTVYWYQQGPGQDPQFLISFYEKMQSDKGSIPDRFSAQQFSDYHSELNMSSLELGDSALYFCASSPERRSTEAFFGQGTRLTVV.

The chain combines TRBV14 with TRBJ2-7, with 9 positions matching TRBD1. V was clipped by 4 bases and J by 1 base; unmatched bases: 5. The CDR3 runs to 15 residues. Germline V gene lookup returns CDR1 SGHDN and CDR2 FVKESK. CDR3 DNA sequence: TGTGCCAGCAGCCGACCGGGACAGGGATCCTACGAGCAGTACTTC. Residues: CASSRPGQGSYEQYF.

The rearrangement uses TRBV5-1 and TRBJ2-2; 10 bases line up with TRBD2. This CDR3 spans 16 amino acids. Looked up from germline, CDR1 is SGHRS and CDR2 is YFSETQ. V shed 0 bases and J 4 bases; nucleotides not matched to a gene: 3. This CDR3 is CASSLALAGVTGELFF. CDR3 bases: TGCGCCAGCAGCTTGGCCCTAGCGGGGGTCACCGGGGAGCTGTTTTTT.

V usage is TRBV6-5 and J usage is TRBJ1-2; 10 nucleotides line up with TRBD1. CDR1 is MNHEY, CDR2 SVGAGI, per germline. V gave up 4 bases and J gave up 5 bases; unmatched junction bases: 7. The CDR3 has 15 amino acids. DNA of the CDR3: TGTGCCAGCAGTTCCCGGACAGGGGGGCTTTATGGCTACACCTTC. This encodes CASSSRTGGLYGYTF.

A word on this clone: The junction and the germline gene differ at one end; a read error may be behind it. The gene calls are TRBV7-9 and TRBJ2-7; a possible D gene is TRBD1 (5 bases). From germline, CDR1 is SEHNR and CDR2 FQNEAQ (reference sequence). There are 14 residues in the CDR3. As DNA, the CDR3 is TGTGCCAGCACCTTATTGATCCAGGGCGACGAGCAGTACTTC. Translation: CASTLLIQGDEQYF.